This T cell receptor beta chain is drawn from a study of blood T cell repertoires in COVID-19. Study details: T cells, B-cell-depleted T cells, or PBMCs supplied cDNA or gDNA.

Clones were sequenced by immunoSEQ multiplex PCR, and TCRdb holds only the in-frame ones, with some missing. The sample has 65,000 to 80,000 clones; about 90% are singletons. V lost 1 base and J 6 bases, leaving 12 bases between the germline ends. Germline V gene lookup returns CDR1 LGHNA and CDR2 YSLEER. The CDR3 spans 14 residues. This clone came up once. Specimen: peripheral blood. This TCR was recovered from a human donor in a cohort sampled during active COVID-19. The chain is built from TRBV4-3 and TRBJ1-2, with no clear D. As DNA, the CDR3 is TGCGCCAGCAGCCAAGTGGCAGGTTACGATGGCTACACCTTC. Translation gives CASSQVAGYDGYTF.